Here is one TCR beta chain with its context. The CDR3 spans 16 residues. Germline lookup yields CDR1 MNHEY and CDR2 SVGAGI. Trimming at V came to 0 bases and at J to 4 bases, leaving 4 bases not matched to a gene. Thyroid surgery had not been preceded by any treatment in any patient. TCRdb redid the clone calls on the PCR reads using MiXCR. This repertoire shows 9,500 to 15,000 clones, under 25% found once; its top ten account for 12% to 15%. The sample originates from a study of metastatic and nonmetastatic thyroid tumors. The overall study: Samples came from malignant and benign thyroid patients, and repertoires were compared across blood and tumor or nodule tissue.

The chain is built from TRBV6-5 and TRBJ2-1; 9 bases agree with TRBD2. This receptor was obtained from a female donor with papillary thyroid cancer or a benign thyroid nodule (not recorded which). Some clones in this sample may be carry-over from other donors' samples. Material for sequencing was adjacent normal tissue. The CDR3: CASSYSLAGMYNEQFF. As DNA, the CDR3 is TGTGCCAGCAGTTACTCCCTAGCGGGAATGTACAATGAGCAGTTCTTC.